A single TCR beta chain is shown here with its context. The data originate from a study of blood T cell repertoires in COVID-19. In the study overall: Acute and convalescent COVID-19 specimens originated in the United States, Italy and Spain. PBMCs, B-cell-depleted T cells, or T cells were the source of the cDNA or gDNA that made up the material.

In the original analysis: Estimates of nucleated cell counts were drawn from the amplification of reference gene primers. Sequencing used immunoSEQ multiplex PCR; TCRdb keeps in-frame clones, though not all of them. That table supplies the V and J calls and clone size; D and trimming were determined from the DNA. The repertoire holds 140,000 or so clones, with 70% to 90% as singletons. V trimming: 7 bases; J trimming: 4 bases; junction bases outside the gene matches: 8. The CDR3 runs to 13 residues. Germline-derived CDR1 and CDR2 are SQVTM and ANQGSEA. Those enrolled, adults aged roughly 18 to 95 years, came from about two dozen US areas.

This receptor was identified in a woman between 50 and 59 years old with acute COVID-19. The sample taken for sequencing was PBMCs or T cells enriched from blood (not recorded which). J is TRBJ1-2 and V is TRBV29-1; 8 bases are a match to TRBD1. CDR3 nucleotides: TGCAGCGGAACTTGGGGGACAGGCTATGGCTACACCTTC. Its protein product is CSGTWGTGYGYTF.